What follows are 4 T cell receptor beta chains derived from one specimen sequenced in a study of T cell responses to AZD1222 COVID-19 vaccine (dated by TCRdb to the early 2020s). The sample's time point, from its label and the paper: baseline before first vaccination. The library came from the immunoSEQ multiplex PCR assay. Imported from immuneACCESS, the table was reduced by TCRdb to in-frame sequences with V and J called. These copies leave out some clones; in studies compared against another copy, an unresolved V gene accounts for under half, and the cause of the remainder is not known. A total of about 130,000 clones appear in this sample, roughly 82% of them only once. The biggest ten clones account for over 3.5% of the sample. This sample comprised peripheral blood, obtained on day 0 of AZD1222 vaccination. All receptors derive from an adult in good health.

This chain links TRBV23-1 with TRBJ1-5; weak D call: TRBD1 (5 bases). TRBV23-1 is recorded as an ORF, its role being uncertain. The length of the CDR3 is 14 residues. The ends were cut back, 2 bases at V and 4 bases at J, with 9 bases in the middle. The CDR3: CASSQLWGNQPQHF. DNA for the CDR3: TGCGCCAGCAGTCAACTGTGGGGGAATCAGCCCCAGCATTTT.

This sequence joins TRBV27 and TRBJ1-1; 9 bases match TRBD1. Germline CDR1 is MNHEY and CDR2 is SMNVEV (reference sequence). This CDR3 is built from 13 residues. The V gene end was trimmed by 8 bases and the J gene end by 5 bases; junction bases not matched to a gene: 6. The CDR3 DNA follows: TGTGCCAGCGGACAGGGGAGCAGTACTGAAGCTTTCTTT. This sequence encodes CASGQGSSTEAFF.

This chain links TRBV6-5 with TRBJ1-5; D is undetermined. From germline, CDR1 is MNHEY and CDR2 SVGAGI. CDR3 length equals 10 residues. Trimming left V 9 bases short and J 10 bases short, with 10 bases between. CDR3 nucleotides: TGTGCCAGTGGCGCGTTCCCCCAGCATTTT. This codes for CASGAFPQHF.

This chain connects TRBV21-1 to TRBJ2-7; the D call in the table, TRBD2, was not verified against the DNA. TRBV21-1 is described as a pseudogene. The CDR3 totals 14 residues. As DNA, the CDR3 is TGTGCCAGCCTGGGGGGTCCCCCCTCCTACGAGCAGTACTTC. Translated, it gives CASLGGPPSYEQYF.